This TCR beta chain emerged from a study of blood T cell repertoires in COVID-19. Only in-frame clones appear in the TCRdb table, and some are missing; sequencing was by immunoSEQ multiplex PCR. In the table there are some 450,000 clones, around 88% of which are singletons. CDR3 length: 13 residues. CDR1 and CDR2 from the germline V gene are MNHNY and SVGAGI (reference sequence). V lost 5 bases and J lost 13; bases outside the gene matches: 11. Input material: peripheral blood. The chain carries TRBV6-6 and TRBJ1-2; 9 bases are a match to TRBD1. This TCR was recovered from a woman in her 50s with COVID-19, enrolled during active disease. The CDR3: CASSQRTGELSTF. DNA for the CDR3: TGTGCCAGCAGTCAACGGACAGGGGAACTCTCCACCTTC.